These 6 T cell receptor beta chains share one sample of origin, sequenced in a study of neurological immune-mediated disorders (dated 2019 in TCRdb). Library preparation employed 5' RACE. The listed sequencing device is Illumina HiSeq 2500. The raw public reads went through TCRdb reprocessing: fastp at Q25, MiXCR clone calling, in-frame beta chains kept. Each entry is one CDR3 protein sequence, shown with its most common DNA and genes. This sample holds about 29,000 distinct CDR3 sequences; around 3.2% were observed only once. The biggest ten clones account for roughly 7% of the sample. The sample taken for sequencing was PBMCs. The receptors were gathered from a woman aged 25-40 years with multiple sclerosis.

In this sample, this clonotype turned up many times. This chain joins TRBV28 and TRBJ2-7; 11 positions agree with TRBD1. Germline V lookup: CDR1 MDHEN, CDR2 SYDVKM. The CDR3 has 15 residues. J was trimmed by 6 bases and V by 6 bases; bases with no gene match: 10. The CDR3 loop reads CASRLPGTGGTEQYF. The CDR3 DNA reads as TGTGCCAGCAGACTTCCCGGGACAGGGGGAACCGAGCAGTACTTC.

This clonotype counts as medium-sized (0.01 to 0.1%). The DNA of the CDR3 is TGTGCCAGCAGTGGCGACGGGTCAACTAATGAAAAACTGTTTTTT. As protein: CASSGDGSTNEKLFF. V usage is TRBV2 and J usage is TRBJ1-4; no clear D gene. Germline loops: CDR1 SNHLY, CDR2 FYNNEI. V shed 4 bases and J shed 0 bases, with 9 bases lying between them. The length of the CDR3 is 15 residues.

This clonotype was picked up many times. The rearrangement links TRBV20-1 to TRBJ1-5; tentatively, D is TRBD1 (5 bases). V lost 1 base, J lost 7 bases, and 11 bases lay in between. CDR3 length: 13 amino acids. From germline, CDR1 is DFQATT and CDR2 SNEGSKA (reference sequence). The CDR3 bases are TGCAGTGCTAGAGTCCCAGGGCGGCAGCCCCAGCATTTT. Amino acids: CSARVPGRQPQHF.

This clonotype was recorded at least ten times. The rearrangement uses TRBV12-3 or TRBV12-4 and TRBJ1-3; 7 bases align to TRBD1. CDR3 length: 16 amino acids. Germline trimming cut 5 bases from V and 1 base from J; bases unmatched to any gene: 8. The CDR3 protein is CASSPATGQSGNTIYF. The CDR3 nucleotides read TGTGCCAGCAGTCCCGCGACAGGGCAGTCTGGAAACACCATATATTTT.

This chain connects TRBV5-1 to TRBJ2-3, with D unresolved. CDR3 length: 18 amino acids. V lost 0 bases and J lost 5, with 22 bases in between. The germline V gene has CDR1 SGHRS and CDR2 YFSETQ. Here the CDR3 reads CASSLAPLIGLGGDTQYF. The CDR3 DNA sequence: TGCGCCAGCAGCTTGGCCCCCCTGATCGGGCTAGGTGGAGATACGCAGTATTTT.

In this sample, this clonotype turned up many times. The J gene is TRBJ2-5, the V gene TRBV18; no firm D call. Germline CDR1 reads KGHSH; CDR2 reads LQKENI. Trimming removed 8 bases from V and 2 bases from J, with 6 bases in between. The CDR3 has 11 residues. CDR3 region: CASGEQETQYF. In nucleotides, the CDR3 is TGTGCCAGCGGTGAACAAGAGACCCAGTACTTC.